In this sample, the clone carrying this T cell receptor beta chain turned up many times. Using immunoSEQ multiplex PCR, the repertoire was profiled, and TCRdb retains in-frame clones only, with some absent. The sample consists of 250,000 to 350,000 clones, 87% of them appearing once. This sample is drawn from a study of blood T cell repertoires in COVID-19. CDR1 and CDR2 (germline): SGDLS, YYNGEE. The CDR3 runs to 16 residues. Trimming removed 3 bases at V and 3 bases at J, with 17 bases between. The chain links TRBV9 to TRBJ2-3; D is uncertain. The receptor was isolated from a man younger than 30 with active or convalescent COVID-19. Material for sequencing was peripheral blood. The CDR3 DNA sequence: TGTGCCAGCAGCGCTGGATTCACGGGTATAACAGATACGCAGTATTTT. Amino acids: CASSAGFTGITDTQYF.